One sample yielded the 11 T cell receptor beta chains listed below, sequenced in a study of regulatory T cells in long-lasting Graves disease. Regarding time point: newly diagnosed GD, antithyroid drugs for less than 3 months. Isolated PBMC RNA provided the starting material for the TCR library. CDR3-region Arm-PCR and iRepertoire HTBI primers produced the TCR beta libraries. TCRdb processed the multiplex PCR reads anew with MiXCR; each CDR3 protein has one entry. The table records fewer than 350,000 distinct CDR3 sequences, 15% to 20% of them present only once. Sequenced here: peripheral blood mononuclear cells (PBMCs), sampled at new diagnosis, from a patient treated with antithyroid drugs. The source is a female donor with Graves disease.

This clonotype has at least ten counts. The gene calls are TRBV5-1 and TRBJ2-2, with D maybe TRBD1 (6 bases). From germline, CDR1 is SGHRS and CDR2 YFSETQ. This CDR3 has 15 residues. Between the trimmed V and J ends, which lost 3 bases and 2 bases, there was a span of 11 bases. CDR3 in amino acids: CASSSRGLNTGELFF. CDR3 DNA: TGCGCCAGCAGCTCCAGGGGATTAAACACCGGGGAGCTGTTTTTT.

The chain couples TRBV18 to TRBJ2-7, with 10 bases aligning to TRBD1. Per the germline V gene, CDR1 is KGHSH and CDR2 is LQKENI. The J segment lost 4 bases and the V segment lost 4 bases, leaving 7 bases of the junction unmatched. The CDR3 covers 15 residues. The CDR3 DNA reads as TGTGCCAGCTCACTCAACCGGGACAGGGGTTACGAGCAGTACTTC. Encoded protein: CASSLNRDRGYEQYF.

This clonotype has at least ten counts. J is TRBJ1-6 and V is TRBV19, with a possible D match to TRBD1 (5 bases). Trimming removed 9 bases at V and 5 bases at J, with 14 bases between. From germline, CDR1 is LNHDA and CDR2 SQIVND (reference sequence). This CDR3 has 14 residues. For the CDR3, the DNA is TGTGCCAGCTCCCCCGGGACCGATAATTCACCCCTCCACTTT. Its translation is CASSPGTDNSPLHF.

This clonotype was seen at least ten times. The chain is built from TRBV6-1 and TRBJ1-5, with D maybe TRBD1 (6 bases). The V end lost 8 bases, the J end lost 7 bases, and 15 bases lay between the germline ends. The CDR3 is 13 residues long. From germline, CDR1 is MNHNS and CDR2 SASEGT. The CDR3 spells CASRRGAGQPQHF. Written as DNA, the CDR3 is TGTGCCAGCCGGAGGGGGGCGGGCCAGCCCCAGCATTTT.

This clonotype was seen many times. V gene TRBV11-2 combines with J gene TRBJ1-1; TRBD1 might be the D (5 bases). V shed 3 bases and J shed 0 bases, with 11 bases lying between them. The V gene's germline CDR1 is SGHAT and CDR2 FQNNGV. CDR3 length: 15 amino acids. The CDR3 protein is CASSFFQGLNTEAFF. DNA for the CDR3: TGTGCCAGCAGCTTTTTTCAGGGCCTGAACACTGAAGCTTTCTTT.

The rearrangement joins TRBV11-3 to TRBJ2-3, with D possibly TRBD1 on 5 matching bases. Between the trimmed V and J ends, which lost 5 bases and 0 bases, there was a span of 12 bases. CDR3 size: 15 residues. Germline V lookup: CDR1 SGHNT, CDR2 YENEEA. As DNA, the CDR3 is TGTGCCAGCAGCCGAGCAGGGTCTAGCACAGATACGCAGTATTTT. Amino acid sequence: CASSRAGSSTDTQYF.

This rearrangement joins TRBV27 to TRBJ1-2, with D tentatively TRBD1 (5 bases). Trimming removed 5 bases at V and 7 bases at J, with 14 bases between. The CDR3 is made up of 13 amino acids. CDR1 and CDR2 (germline): MNHEY, SMNVEV (reference sequence). In DNA, the CDR3 is TGTGCCAGCAGTGTTCCAGGGAGGGGTGGCTACACCTTC. Its translation: CASSVPGRGGYTF.

At least ten counts were recorded for this clonotype. This sequence joins TRBV7-9 and TRBJ1-3, with 7 bases fitting TRBD1. The germline CDR1 and CDR2 sequences are SEHNR and FQNEAQ (reference sequence). This CDR3 comprises 15 residues. Losses at the gene ends were 0 bases for V and 4 bases for J; bases not matched to a gene: 3. CDR3 sequence reads: CASSLAMDRGNTIYF. The CDR3 nucleotides read TGTGCCAGCAGCTTAGCGATGGACAGGGGAAACACCATATATTTT.

The chain carries TRBV2 and TRBJ2-1; D uncertain. Germline V gives CDR1 SNHLY, CDR2 FYNNEI. This CDR3 spans 16 amino acids. V was clipped by 6 bases and J by 6 bases, with 21 bases between them. DNA for the CDR3: TGTGCCAGCAGCGATTTTAACGGCTCTCCGGGCAATGAGCAGTTCTTC. Protein sequence: CASSDFNGSPGNEQFF. Full variable domain (remainder filled in from reference TRBV2 and TRBJ2-1): EPEVTQTPSHQVTQMGQEVILRCVPISNHLYFYWYRQILGQKVEFLVSFYNNEISEKSEIFDDQFSVERPDGSNFTLKIRSTKLEDSAMYFCASSDFNGSPGNEQFFGPGTRLTVL.

This clonotype occurred many times. The chain employs TRBV28 and TRBJ2-7; a weak D match, TRBD1 (6 bases). CDR3 length: 15 residues. The V end was cut by 6 bases, the J end by 4 bases, with 19 bases between. Per the germline V gene, CDR1 is MDHEN and CDR2 is SYDVKM. The CDR3 spells CASSSPSQQGYEQYF. The CDR3 nucleotides are TGTGCCAGCAGCTCCCCTTCCCAACAGGGATACGAGCAGTACTTC. Filled out from reference TRBV28 and TRBJ2-7, the complete variable domain reads DVKVTQSSRYLVKRTGEKVFLECVQDMDHENMFWYRQDPGLGLRLIYFSYDVKMKEKGDIPEGYSVSREKKERFSLILESASTNQTSMYLCASSSPSQQGYEQYFGPGTRLTVT.

At least ten counts were recorded for this clonotype. This chain links TRBV19 with TRBJ1-2, with D possibly TRBD1 on 6 matching bases. The CDR3 runs 12 residues. Trimming removed 7 bases at V and 2 bases at J, with 8 bases between. The germline gives CDR1 LNHDA, CDR2 SQIVND (reference sequence). The DNA of the CDR3 is TGTGCCAGTAAGACAGGAAACTATGGCTACACCTTC. It yields the protein CASKTGNYGYTF. Combining the CDR3 with reference TRBV19 and TRBJ1-2 gives the whole variable domain DGGITQSPKYLFRKEGQNVTLSCEQNLNHDAMYWYRQDPGQGLRLIYYSQIVNDFQKGDIAEGYSVSREKKESFPLTVTSAQKNPTAFYLCASKTGNYGYTFGSGTRLTVV.